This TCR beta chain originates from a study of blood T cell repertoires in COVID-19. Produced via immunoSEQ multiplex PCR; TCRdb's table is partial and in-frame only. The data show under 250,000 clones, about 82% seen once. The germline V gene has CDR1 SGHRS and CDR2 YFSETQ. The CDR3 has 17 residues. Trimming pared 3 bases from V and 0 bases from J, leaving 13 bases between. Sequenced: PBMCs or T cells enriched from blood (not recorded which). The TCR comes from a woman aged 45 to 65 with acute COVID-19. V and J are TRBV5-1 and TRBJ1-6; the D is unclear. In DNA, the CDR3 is TGCGCCAGCAGCTCTTTAGCGCGGAGCTCCTATAATTCACCCCTCCACTTT. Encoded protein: CASSSLARSSYNSPLHF. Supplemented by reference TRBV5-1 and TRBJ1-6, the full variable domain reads KAGVTQTPRYLIKTRGQQVTLSCSPISGHRSVSWYQQTPGQGLQFLFEYFSETQRNKGNFPGRFSGRQFSNSRSEMNVSTLELGDSALYLCASSSLARSSYNSPLHFGNGTRLTVT.